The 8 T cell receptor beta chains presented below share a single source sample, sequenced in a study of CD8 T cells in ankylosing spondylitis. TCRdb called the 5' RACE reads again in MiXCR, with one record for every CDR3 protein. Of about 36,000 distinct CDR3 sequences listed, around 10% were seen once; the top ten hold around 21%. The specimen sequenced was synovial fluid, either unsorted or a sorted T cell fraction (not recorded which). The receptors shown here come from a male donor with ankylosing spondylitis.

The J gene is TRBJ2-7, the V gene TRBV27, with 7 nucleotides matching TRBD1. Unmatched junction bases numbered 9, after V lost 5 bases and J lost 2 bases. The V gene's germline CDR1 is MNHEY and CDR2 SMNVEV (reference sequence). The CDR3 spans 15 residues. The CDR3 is CASSTETTGTYEQYF. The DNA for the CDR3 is TGTGCCAGCAGTACAGAAACGACAGGGACCTACGAGCAGTACTTC.

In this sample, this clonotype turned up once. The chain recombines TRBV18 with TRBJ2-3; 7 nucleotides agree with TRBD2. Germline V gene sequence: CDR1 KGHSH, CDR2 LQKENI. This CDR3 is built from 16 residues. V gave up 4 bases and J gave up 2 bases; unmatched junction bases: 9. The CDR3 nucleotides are TGTGCCAGCTCACTATTGCGGGAGACCTTCACAGATACGCAGTATTTT. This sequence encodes CASSLLRETFTDTQYF.

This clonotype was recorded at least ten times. The chain's CDR3 is CASSQEPTAGYTF. The DNA for the CDR3 is TGTGCCAGCAGCCAGGAACCCACGGCCGGCTACACCTTC. This chain joins TRBV7-2 and TRBJ1-2; D gene uncertain. Germline V gives CDR1 SGHTA, CDR2 FQGNSA. Trimming left V 5 bases short and J 8 bases short, with 15 bases between. This CDR3 has 13 residues.

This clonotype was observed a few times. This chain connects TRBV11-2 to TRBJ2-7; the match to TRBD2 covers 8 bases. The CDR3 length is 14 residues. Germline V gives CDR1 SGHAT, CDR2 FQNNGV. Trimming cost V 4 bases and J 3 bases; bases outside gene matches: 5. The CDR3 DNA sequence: TGTGCCAGCAGCTGGGCCGGGAGGGTCTACGAGCAGTACTTC. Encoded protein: CASSWAGRVYEQYF.

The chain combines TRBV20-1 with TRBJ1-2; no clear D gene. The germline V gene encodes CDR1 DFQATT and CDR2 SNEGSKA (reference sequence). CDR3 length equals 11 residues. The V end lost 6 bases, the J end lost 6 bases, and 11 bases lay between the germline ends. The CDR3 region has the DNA TGCAGTGCCCTGTTTTATGATGGCTACACCTTC. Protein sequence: CSALFYDGYTF.

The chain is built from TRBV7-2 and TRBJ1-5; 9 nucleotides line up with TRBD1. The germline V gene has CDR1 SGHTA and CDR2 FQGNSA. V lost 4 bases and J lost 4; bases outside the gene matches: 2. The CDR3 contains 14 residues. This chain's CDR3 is CASSSQGANQPQHF. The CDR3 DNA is TGTGCCAGCAGCTCACAGGGGGCGAATCAGCCCCAGCATTTT.

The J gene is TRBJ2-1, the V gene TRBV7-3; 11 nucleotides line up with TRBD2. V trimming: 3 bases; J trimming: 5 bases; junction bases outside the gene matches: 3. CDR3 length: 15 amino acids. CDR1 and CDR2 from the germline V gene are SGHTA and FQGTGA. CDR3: CASSFLGLADNEQFF. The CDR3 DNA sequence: TGTGCCAGCAGCTTCTTGGGACTAGCGGACAATGAGCAGTTCTTC.

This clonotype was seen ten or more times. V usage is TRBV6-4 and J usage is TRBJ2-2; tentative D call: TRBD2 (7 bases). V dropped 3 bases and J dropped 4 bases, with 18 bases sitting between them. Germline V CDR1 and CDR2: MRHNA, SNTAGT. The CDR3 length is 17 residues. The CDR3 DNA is TGTGCCAGCAGTGAGGGGGGGGCCAAGGAGGCCACCGGGGAGCTGTTTTTT. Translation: CASSEGGAKEATGELFF.